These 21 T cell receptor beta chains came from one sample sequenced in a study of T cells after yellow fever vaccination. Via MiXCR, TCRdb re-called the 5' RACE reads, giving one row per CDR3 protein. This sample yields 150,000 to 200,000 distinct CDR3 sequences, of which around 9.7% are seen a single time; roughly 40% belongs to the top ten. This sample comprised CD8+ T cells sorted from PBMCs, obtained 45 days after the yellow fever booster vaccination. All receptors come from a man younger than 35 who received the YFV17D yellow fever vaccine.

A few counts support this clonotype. The DNA of the CDR3 is TGCAGCGTTGAAAAAACCGGGGAGCTGTTTTTT. It translates to CSVEKTGELFF. The J gene is TRBJ2-2, the V gene TRBV29-1; D is undetermined. The V gene's germline CDR1 is SQVTM and CDR2 ANQGSEA. The CDR3 is 11 residues long. The V gene lost 2 bases and the J gene lost 5 bases, with 3 bases spanning the gap.

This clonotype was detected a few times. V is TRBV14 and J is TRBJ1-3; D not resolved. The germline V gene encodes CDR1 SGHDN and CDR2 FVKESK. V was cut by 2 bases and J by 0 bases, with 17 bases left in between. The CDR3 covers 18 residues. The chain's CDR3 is CASSQFSFAGFSGNTIYF. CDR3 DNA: TGTGCCAGCAGCCAATTCTCTTTCGCTGGCTTCTCTGGAAACACCATATATTTT.

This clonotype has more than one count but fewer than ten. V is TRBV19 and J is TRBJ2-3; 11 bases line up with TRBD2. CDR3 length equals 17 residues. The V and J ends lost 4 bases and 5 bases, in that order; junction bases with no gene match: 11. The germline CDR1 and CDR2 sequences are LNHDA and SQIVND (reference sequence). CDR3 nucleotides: TGTGCCAGTAGTAATTCCCTTAGCGGGGGGGCCTTAGATACGCAGTATTTT. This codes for CASSNSLSGGALDTQYF.

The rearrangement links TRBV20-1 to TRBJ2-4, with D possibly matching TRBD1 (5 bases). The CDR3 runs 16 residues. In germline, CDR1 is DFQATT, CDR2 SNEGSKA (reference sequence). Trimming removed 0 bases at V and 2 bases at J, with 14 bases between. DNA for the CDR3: TGCAGTGCTAGAGATAAAGGGGTGCGGTCCAAAAACATTCAGTACTTC. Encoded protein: CSARDKGVRSKNIQYF.

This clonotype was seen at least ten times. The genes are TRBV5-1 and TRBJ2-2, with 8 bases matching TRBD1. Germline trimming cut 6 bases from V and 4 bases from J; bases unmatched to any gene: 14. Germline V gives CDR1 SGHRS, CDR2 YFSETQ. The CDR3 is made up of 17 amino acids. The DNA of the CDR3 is TGCGCCAGCACCGTATTGAGACAGGGGACCCCCACCGGGGAGCTGTTTTTT. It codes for CASTVLRQGTPTGELFF.

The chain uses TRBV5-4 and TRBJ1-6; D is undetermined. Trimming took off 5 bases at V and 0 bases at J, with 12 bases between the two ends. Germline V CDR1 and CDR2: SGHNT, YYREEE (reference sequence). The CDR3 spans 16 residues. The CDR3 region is CASRKGESSYNSPLHF. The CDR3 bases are TGTGCCAGCAGAAAAGGCGAGAGCTCCTATAATTCACCCCTCCACTTT.

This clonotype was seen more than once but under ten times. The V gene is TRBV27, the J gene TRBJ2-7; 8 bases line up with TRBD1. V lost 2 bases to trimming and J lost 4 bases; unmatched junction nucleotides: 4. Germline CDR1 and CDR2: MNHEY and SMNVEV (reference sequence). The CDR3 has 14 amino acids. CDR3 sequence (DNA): TGTGCCAGCAGTTTAACCGGGACAGGTTACGAGCAGTACTTC. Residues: CASSLTGTGYEQYF.

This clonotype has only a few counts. The CDR3 DNA is TGTGCCAGCAGCGCCCACGGGGCTAGCACAGATACGCAGTATTTT. This encodes CASSAHGASTDTQYF. The chain combines TRBV7-2 with TRBJ2-3; perhaps D is TRBD1 or TRBD2 (5 bases each). V was cut by 5 bases and J by 0 bases, with 12 bases left in between. Germline values: CDR1 SGHTA, CDR2 FQGNSA. The CDR3 spans 15 residues.

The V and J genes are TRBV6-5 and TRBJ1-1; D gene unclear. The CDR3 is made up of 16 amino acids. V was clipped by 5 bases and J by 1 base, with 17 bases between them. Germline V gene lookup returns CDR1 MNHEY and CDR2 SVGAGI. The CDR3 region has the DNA TGTGCCAGCAGTAAATTCTGGGGTGGTTCGAACACTGAAGCTTTCTTT. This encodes CASSKFWGGSNTEAFF.

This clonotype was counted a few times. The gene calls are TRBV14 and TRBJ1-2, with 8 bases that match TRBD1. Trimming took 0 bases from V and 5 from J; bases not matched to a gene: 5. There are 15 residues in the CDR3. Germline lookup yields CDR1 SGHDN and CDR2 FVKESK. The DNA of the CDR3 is TGTGCCAGCAGCCAAGAAGGACAGGGATTTTATGGCTACACCTTC. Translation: CASSQEGQGFYGYTF. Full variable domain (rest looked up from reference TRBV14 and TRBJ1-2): EAGVTQFPSHSVIEKGQTVTLRCDPISGHDNLYWYRRVMGKEIKFLLHFVKESKQDESGMPNNRFLAERTGGTYSTLKVQPAELEDSGVYFCASSQEGQGFYGYTFGSGTRLTVV.

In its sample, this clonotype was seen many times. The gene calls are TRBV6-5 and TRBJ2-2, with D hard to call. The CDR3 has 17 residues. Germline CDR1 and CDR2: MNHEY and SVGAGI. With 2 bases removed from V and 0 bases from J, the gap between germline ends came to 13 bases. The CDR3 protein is CASSYVLRTANTGELFF. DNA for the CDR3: TGTGCCAGCAGTTACGTCCTACGGACCGCGAACACCGGGGAGCTGTTTTTT.

The CDR3 sequence: CASSQVPGGRETQYF. The CDR3 DNA sequence: TGCGCCAGCAGCCAAGTCCCGGGGGGGAGAGAGACCCAGTACTTC. The chain has TRBV4-1 and TRBJ2-5, with 8 positions matching TRBD2. Germline CDR1 and CDR2: MGHRA and YSYEKL. CDR3 length: 15 amino acids. The V gene end was trimmed by 1 base and the J gene end by 4 bases; junction bases not matched to a gene: 5.

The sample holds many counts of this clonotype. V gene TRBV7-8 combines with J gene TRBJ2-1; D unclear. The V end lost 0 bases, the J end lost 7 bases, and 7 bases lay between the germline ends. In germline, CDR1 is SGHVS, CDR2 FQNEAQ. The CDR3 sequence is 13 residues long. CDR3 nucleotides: TGTGCCAGCAGCTTAGCAGGGTTTAATGAGCAGTTCTTC. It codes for CASSLAGFNEQFF.

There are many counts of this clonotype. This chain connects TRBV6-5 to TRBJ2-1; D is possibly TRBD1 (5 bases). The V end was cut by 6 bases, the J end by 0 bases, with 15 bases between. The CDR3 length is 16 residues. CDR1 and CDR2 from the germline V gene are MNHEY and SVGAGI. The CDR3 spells CASSMTALSSYNEQFF. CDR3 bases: TGTGCCAGCAGCATGACAGCTCTTTCCTCCTACAATGAGCAGTTCTTC.

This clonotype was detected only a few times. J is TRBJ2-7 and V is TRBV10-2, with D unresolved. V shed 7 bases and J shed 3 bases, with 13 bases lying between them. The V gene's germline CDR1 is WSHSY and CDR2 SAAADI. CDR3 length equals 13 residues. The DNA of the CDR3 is TGCGCCAGCACCCTGACGACCGGCTACGAGCAGTACTTC. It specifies CASTLTTGYEQYF.

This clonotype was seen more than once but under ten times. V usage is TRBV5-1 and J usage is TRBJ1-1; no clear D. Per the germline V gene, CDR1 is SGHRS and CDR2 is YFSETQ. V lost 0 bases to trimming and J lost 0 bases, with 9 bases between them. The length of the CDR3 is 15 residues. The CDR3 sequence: CASSLGRLMNTEAFF. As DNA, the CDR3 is TGCGCCAGCAGCTTGGGGCGCCTTATGAACACTGAAGCTTTCTTT.

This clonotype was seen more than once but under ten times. CDR3 loop: CALSRRQGNTEAFF. CDR3 bases: TGTGCCTTGAGCAGGAGACAGGGGAACACTGAAGCTTTCTTT. The chain employs TRBV30 and TRBJ1-1; 7 nucleotides match TRBD1. The CDR3 contains 14 residues. The V and J ends lost 7 bases and 1 base, in that order; junction bases with no gene match: 9. Germline V lookup: CDR1 GTSNPN, CDR2 SVGIG (reference sequence).

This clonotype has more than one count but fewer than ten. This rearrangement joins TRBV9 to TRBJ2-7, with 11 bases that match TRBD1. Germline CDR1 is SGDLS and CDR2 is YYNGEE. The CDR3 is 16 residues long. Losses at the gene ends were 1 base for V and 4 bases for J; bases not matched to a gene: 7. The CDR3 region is CASSVTSGTGGYEQYF. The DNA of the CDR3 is TGTGCCAGCAGCGTAACTTCCGGGACAGGGGGGTACGAGCAGTACTTC. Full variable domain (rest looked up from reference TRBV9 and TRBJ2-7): DSGVTQTPKHLITATGQRVTLRCSPRSGDLSVYWYQQSLDQGLQFLIQYYNGEERAKGNILERFSAQQFPDLHSELNLSSLELGDSALYFCASSVTSGTGGYEQYFGPGTRLTVT.

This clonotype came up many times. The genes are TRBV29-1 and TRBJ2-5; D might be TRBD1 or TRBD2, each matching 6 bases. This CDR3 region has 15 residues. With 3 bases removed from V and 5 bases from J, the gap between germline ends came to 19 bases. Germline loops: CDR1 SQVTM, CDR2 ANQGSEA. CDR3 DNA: TGCAGCGTTGAGGGGGGCTCGGGGTATTGGGAGACCCAGTACTTC. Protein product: CSVEGGSGYWETQYF.

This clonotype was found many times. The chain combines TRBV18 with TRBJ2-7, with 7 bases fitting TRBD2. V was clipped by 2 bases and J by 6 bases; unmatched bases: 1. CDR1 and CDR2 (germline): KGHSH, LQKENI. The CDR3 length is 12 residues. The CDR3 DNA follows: TGTGCCAGCTCACCAGGGGGGGGCGAGCAGTACTTC. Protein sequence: CASSPGGGEQYF.

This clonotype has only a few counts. CDR3 protein: CASSILMVGQETQYF. CDR3 in DNA: TGCGCCAGCAGCATTCTCATGGTCGGCCAAGAGACCCAGTACTTC. This chain connects TRBV23-1 to TRBJ2-5; unclear D gene. TRBV23-1 is treated as an ORF (open reading frame) with a function not yet certain. The V end lost 6 bases, the J end lost 1 base, and 15 bases lay between the germline ends. The CDR3 contains 15 residues.